Detailed here is one TCR beta chain. This record comes from a study of metastatic and nonmetastatic thyroid tumors. Study-wide context: Across blood and tumor or nodule tissue, repertoires from malignant and benign thyroid patients were compared with one another.

TCRdb re-called the PCR reads via MiXCR. The sample includes 20,000 to 30,000 clones, around 21% of them seen just once. This CDR3 has 13 amino acids. Germline V gene data show CDR1 as DFQATT and CDR2 as SNEGSKA (reference sequence). Trimming removed 3 bases from V and 4 bases from J, with 10 bases in between. All patients were treatment-naive before thyroid surgery. V gene TRBV20-1 combines with J gene TRBJ1-5; D uncertain. The sample was blood. The origin of this receptor is a male donor with papillary thyroid cancer or a benign thyroid nodule (not recorded which). Some clones in this sample may be carry-over from other donors' samples. Here the CDR3 DNA reads TGCAGTGCTAGCTTAAGGATGAATCAGCCCCAGCATTTT. This encodes CSASLRMNQPQHF.